This T cell receptor beta chain was documented in a study of Ad26.COV2.S vaccination and SARS-CoV-2 variants. Looking at the study overall: In the COV1001 trial, the donor was in the Ad26.COV2.S arm. Ad26.COV2.S given intramuscularly, once or twice 56 days apart. Overall study results and limits: Spike-specific TCR breadth was greater in vaccine than placebo recipients. Substantial post-vaccination breadth of spike-specific CD8+ and CD4+ T cell responses was reported.

Described treatment: approximately 18 received Ad26.COV2.S at low or high dose, single or two shots; roughly five received placebo; per-sample allocation not given. Sampling was done on day 63 after the first vaccine or placebo injection. Note on this clone: The target antigen is unknown.

CDR3 length equals 16 residues. From germline, CDR1 is LNHDA and CDR2 SQIVND (reference sequence). V lost 6 bases, J lost 2 bases, and 17 bases lay in between. Sequencing was performed with immunoSEQ multiplex PCR; in TCRdb, only in-frame clones are kept and a portion is missing. The data show a few hundred thousand clones, with 88% seen just once and 3.6% held by the top ten. The rearrangement uses TRBV19 and TRBJ1-5, with D uncertain. The sample consisted of peripheral blood, taken in a trial of Ad26.COV2.S vaccine versus placebo. The clonotype was recovered from a person between 18 and 60 years old who received the Ad26.COV2.S COVID-19 vaccine or a placebo. The CDR3 DNA reads as TGTGCCAGTAGCCCTTCCGGGGTGGAAGGCAATCAGCCCCAGCATTTT. It translates to CASSPSGVEGNQPQHF.